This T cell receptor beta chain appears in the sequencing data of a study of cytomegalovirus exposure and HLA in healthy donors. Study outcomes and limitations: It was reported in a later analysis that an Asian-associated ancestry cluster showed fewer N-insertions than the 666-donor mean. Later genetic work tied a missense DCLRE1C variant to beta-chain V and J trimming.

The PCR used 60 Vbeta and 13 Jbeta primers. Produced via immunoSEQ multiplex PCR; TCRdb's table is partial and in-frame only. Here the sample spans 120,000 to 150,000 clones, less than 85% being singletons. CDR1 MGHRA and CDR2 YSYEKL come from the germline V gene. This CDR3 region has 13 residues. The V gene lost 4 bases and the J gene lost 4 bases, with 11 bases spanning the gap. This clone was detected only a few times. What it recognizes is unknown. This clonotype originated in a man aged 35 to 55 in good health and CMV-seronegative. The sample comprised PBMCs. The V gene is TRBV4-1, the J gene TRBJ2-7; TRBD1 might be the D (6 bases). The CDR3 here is CASSRARGYEQYF. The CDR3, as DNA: TGCGCCAGCAGCCGAGCCAGGGGATACGAGCAGTACTTC.